This T cell receptor (beta chain) is from a study of CD8 T cells in ankylosing spondylitis. TCRdb re-called the 5' RACE reads with MiXCR, one entry per CDR3 protein. The table includes fewer than 200,000 distinct CDR3 sequences, around 19% detected once. The V segment lost 0 bases and the J segment 4 bases; nucleotides outside the gene matches: 11. Germline values: CDR1 MNHNS, CDR2 SASEGT. The CDR3 has 18 amino acids. The rearrangement links TRBV6-1 to TRBJ2-1, with 8 bases identical to TRBD2. The sequencing input was blood, either unsorted or a sorted T cell fraction (not recorded which). The clonotype originates from a male donor with ankylosing spondylitis or in good health (not recorded which). The CDR3 loop is CASSEAWLDSGKYNEQFF. The DNA of the CDR3 is TGTGCCAGCAGTGAAGCTTGGCTTGATAGCGGGAAATACAATGAGCAGTTCTTC.